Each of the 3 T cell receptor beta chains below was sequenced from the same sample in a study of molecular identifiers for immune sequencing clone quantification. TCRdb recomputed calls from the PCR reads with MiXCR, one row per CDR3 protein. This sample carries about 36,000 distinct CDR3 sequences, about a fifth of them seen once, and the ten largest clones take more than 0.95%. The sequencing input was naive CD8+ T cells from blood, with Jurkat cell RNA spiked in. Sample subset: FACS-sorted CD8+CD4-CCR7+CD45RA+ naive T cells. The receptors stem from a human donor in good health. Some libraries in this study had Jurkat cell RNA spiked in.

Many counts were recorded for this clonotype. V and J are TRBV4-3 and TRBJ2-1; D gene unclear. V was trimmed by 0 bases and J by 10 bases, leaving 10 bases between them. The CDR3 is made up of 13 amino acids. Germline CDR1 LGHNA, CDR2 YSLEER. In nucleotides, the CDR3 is TGCGCCAGCAGCCAAGATGTAAGGTACGAGCAGTTCTTC. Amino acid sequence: CASSQDVRYEQFF.

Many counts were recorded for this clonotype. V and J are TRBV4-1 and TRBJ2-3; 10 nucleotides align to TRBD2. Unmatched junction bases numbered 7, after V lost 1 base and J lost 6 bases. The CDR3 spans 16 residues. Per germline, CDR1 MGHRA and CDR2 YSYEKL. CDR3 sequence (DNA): TGCGCCAGCAGCCAAGTAAGCGGGGGGGCCTCGGATACGCAGTATTTT. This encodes CASSQVSGGASDTQYF.

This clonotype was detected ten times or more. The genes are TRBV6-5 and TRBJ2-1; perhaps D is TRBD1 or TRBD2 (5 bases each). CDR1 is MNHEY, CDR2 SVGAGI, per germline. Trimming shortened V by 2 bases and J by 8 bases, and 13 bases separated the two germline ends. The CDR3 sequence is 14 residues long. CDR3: CASSYAGAGDEQFF. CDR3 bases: TGTGCCAGCAGTTACGCCGGGGCCGGGGATGAGCAGTTCTTC.